The present T cell receptor beta chain was sequenced within a study of blood T cell repertoires in COVID-19. TCRdb's copy holds only in-frame clones and misses some; the assay was immunoSEQ multiplex PCR. The table includes around 70,000 clones, over 60% detected once. Trimming cost V 0 bases and J 2 bases; bases outside gene matches: 6. Germline loops: CDR1 MNHEY, CDR2 SMNVEV (reference sequence). The CDR3 is 17 residues long. J is TRBJ2-1 and V is TRBV27; 8 bases map to TRBD1. The sequence was obtained from a human donor in a cohort sampled during active COVID-19. The sequencing sample was made of peripheral blood. The CDR3 DNA sequence: TGTGCCAGCAGTTTATCGATGGGCAGGGGGCCCTACAATGAGCAGTTCTTC. Protein sequence: CASSLSMGRGPYNEQFF.